This is a list of T cell receptor beta chains from one sample in a study of CXCR3-negative and CXCR3-positive naive CD8 T cells. TCRdb re-analyzed the 5' RACE reads; it lists each CDR3 protein once, without DNA. The sample's table shows 100,000 or so distinct CDR3 sequences. Sequencing was carried out using naive CXCR3- CD8+ T cells from blood. These receptors all stem from a human donor in good health. Some clones in this sample may be carry-over from other donors' samples. Both conserved end residues are part of each CDR3. Clone size is not always given. Where it is, it says once, few, many or a class for expanded clones.

V: TRBV12-3/TRBV12-4
size: NA
J: TRBJ1-1
CDR3: CASSRTGGGMNTEAFF

V: TRBV27
size: NA
J: TRBJ2-3
CDR3: CASSLTGGADTQYF

V: TRBV27
size: NA
J: TRBJ2-1
CDR3: CASSLDGPYNEQFF

V: TRBV6-5
size: NA
J: TRBJ2-3
CDR3: CASSRLPTSTDTQYF

V: TRBV7-6
size: NA
J: TRBJ1-3
CDR3: CASSSGTGRSGNTIYF

V: TRBV29-1
size: NA
J: TRBJ2-7
CDR3: CSVEQGEEGYEQYF

V: TRBV7-9
size: NA
J: TRBJ2-7
CDR3: CASSGTGEDEQYF

V: TRBV7-9
size: NA
J: TRBJ2-7
CDR3: CASSLPSPAYEQYF

V: TRBV12-3/TRBV12-4
size: NA
J: TRBJ1-5
CDR3: CASSFAGLNQPQHF

V: TRBV7-9
size: NA
J: TRBJ2-3
CDR3: CASGPYNEAPDTQYF

V: TRBV29-1
size: NA
J: TRBJ2-7
CDR3: CSVEGEDSYEQYF

V: TRBV5-6
size: NA
J: TRBJ2-7
CDR3: CASSLGRPYEQYF

V: TRBV12-3/TRBV12-4
size: NA
J: TRBJ2-5
CDR3: CASRGQGVWETQYF

V: TRBV4-2
size: NA
J: TRBJ2-5
CDR3: CASSQVGEETQYF

V: TRBV12-3/TRBV12-4
size: NA
J: TRBJ1-1
CDR3: CASSWGVGTEAFF

V: TRBV14
size: NA
J: TRBJ2-7
CDR3: CASSQDEGYEAYEQYF

V: TRBV7-9
size: NA
J: TRBJ2-3
CDR3: CASSWESDTQYF

V: TRBV29-1
size: medium-sized
J: TRBJ2-1
CDR3: CSVDWGAGNGEQFF